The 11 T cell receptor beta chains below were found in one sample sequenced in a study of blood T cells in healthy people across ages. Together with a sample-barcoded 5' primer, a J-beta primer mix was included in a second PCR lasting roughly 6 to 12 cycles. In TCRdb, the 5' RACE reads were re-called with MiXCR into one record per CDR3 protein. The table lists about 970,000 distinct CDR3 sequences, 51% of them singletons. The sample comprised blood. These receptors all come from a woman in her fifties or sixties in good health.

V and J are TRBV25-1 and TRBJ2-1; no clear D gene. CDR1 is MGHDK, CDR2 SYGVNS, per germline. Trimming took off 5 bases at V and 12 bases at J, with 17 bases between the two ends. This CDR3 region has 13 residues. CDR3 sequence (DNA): TGTGCCAGCAGTCCTCTAACGAATAACGTGCAGTTCTTC. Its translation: CASSPLTNNVQFF.

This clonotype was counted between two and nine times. CDR3 protein: CASSQDGKSYEQYF. DNA of the CDR3: TGTGCCAGCAGCCAAGATGGCAAGTCCTACGAGCAGTACTTC. The chain carries TRBV14 and TRBJ2-7, with D unclear. The V and J ends lost 0 bases and 1 base respectively, with 7 bases between them. Per germline, CDR1 SGHDN and CDR2 FVKESK. The CDR3 has 14 amino acids. The full variable domain, its missing parts supplied by reference TRBV14 and TRBJ2-7, is EAGVTQFPSHSVIEKGQTVTLRCDPISGHDNLYWYRRVMGKEIKFLLHFVKESKQDESGMPNNRFLAERTGGTYSTLKVQPAELEDSGVYFCASSQDGKSYEQYFGPGTRLTVT.

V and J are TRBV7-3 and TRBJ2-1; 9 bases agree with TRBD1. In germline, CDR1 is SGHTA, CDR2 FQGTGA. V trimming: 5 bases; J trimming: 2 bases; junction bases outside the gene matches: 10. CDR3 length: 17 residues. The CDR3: CASSRRPGTGTYNEQFF. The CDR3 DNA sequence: TGTGCCAGCAGCCGCCGCCCCGGGACAGGGACCTACAATGAGCAGTTCTTC.

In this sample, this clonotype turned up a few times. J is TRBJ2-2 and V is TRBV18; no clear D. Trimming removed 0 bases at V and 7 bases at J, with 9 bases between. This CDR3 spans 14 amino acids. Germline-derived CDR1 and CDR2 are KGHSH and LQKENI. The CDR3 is CASSPPWANGELFF. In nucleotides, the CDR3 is TGTGCCAGCTCACCACCTTGGGCGAACGGGGAGCTGTTTTTT.

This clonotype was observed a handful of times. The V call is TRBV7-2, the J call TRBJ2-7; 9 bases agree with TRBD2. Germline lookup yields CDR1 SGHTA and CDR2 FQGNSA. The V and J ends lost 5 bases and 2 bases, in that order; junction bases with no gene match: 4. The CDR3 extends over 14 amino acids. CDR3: CASSSASGAYEQYF. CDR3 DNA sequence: TGTGCCAGCAGCAGCGCTAGCGGGGCCTACGAGCAGTACTTC.

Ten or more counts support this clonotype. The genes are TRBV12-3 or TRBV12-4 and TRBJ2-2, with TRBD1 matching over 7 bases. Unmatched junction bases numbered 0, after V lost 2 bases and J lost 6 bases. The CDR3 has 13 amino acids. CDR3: CASSLQGAGELFF. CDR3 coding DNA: TGTGCCAGCAGTTTACAGGGGGCCGGGGAGCTGTTTTTT.

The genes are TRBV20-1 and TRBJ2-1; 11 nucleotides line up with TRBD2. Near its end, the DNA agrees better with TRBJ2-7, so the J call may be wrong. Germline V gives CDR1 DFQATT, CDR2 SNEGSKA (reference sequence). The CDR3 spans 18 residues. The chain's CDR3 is CSARWLQGALAGGNEQYF. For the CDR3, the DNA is TGCAGTGCTAGGTGGTTGCAGGGGGCTCTAGCGGGAGGCAATGAGCAGTACTTC.

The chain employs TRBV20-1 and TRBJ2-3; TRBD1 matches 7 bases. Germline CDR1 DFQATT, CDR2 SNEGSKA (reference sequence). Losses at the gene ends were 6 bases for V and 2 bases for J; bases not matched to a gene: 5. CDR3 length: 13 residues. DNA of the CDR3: TGCAGTGCCAACAGGGGACCCACAGATACGCAGTATTTT. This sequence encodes CSANRGPTDTQYF.

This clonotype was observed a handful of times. The CDR3 loop is CASSFRTSGRTDTQYF. The CDR3 nucleotides are TGTGCCAGCAGTTTCCGGACTAGCGGGAGGACAGATACGCAGTATTTT. V is TRBV27 and J is TRBJ2-3; 14 bases map to TRBD2. Germline CDR1 is MNHEY and CDR2 is SMNVEV (reference sequence). After removal of 3 bases from V and 3 bases from J, the junction contained 2 bases not matched to a gene. The CDR3 contains 16 residues.

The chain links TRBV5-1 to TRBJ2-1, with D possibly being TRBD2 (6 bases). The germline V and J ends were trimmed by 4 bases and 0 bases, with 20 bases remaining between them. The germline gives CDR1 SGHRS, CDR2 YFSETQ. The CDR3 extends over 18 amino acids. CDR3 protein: CASSPLARGKSSYNEQFF. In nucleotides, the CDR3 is TGCGCCAGCAGCCCACTGGCTCGCGGGAAAAGCTCCTACAATGAGCAGTTCTTC. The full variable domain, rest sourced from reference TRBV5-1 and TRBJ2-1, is KAGVTQTPRYLIKTRGQQVTLSCSPISGHRSVSWYQQTPGQGLQFLFEYFSETQRNKGNFPGRFSGRQFSNSRSEMNVSTLELGDSALYLCASSPLARGKSSYNEQFFGPGTRLTVL.

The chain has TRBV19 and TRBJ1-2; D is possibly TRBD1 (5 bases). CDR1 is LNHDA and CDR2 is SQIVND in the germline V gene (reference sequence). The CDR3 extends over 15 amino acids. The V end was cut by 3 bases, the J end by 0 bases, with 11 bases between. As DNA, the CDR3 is TGTGCCAGTAGTATTTTACAGGCAGCTAACTATGGCTACACCTTC. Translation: CASSILQAANYGYTF.